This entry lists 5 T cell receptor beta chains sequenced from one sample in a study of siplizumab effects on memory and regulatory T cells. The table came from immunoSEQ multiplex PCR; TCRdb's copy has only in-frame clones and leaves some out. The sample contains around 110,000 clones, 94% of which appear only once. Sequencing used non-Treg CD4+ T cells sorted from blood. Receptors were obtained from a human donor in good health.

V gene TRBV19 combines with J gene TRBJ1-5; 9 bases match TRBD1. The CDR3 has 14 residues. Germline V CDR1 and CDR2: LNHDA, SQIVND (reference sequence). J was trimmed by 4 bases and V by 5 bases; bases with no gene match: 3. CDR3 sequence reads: CASSWDRENQPQHF. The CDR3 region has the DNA TGTGCCAGTAGTTGGGACAGGGAGAATCAGCCCCAGCATTTT.

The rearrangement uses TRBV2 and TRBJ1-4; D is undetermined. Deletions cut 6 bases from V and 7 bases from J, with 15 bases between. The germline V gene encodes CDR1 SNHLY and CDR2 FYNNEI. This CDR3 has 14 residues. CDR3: CASRNLPRSEKLFF. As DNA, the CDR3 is TGTGCCAGCAGGAACTTACCGCGTTCTGAAAAACTGTTTTTT.

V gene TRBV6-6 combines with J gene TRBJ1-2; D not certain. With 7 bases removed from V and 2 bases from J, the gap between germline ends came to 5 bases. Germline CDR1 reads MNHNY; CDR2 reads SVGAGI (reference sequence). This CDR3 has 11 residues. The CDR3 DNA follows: TGTGCCAGCAAGCAAAACTATGGCTACACCTTC. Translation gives CASKQNYGYTF.

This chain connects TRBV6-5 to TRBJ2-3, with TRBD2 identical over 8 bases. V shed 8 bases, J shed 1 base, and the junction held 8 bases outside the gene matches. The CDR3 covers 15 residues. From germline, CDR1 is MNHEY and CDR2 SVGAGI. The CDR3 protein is CASRSGSRGTDTQYF. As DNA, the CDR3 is TGTGCCAGCCGAAGCGGGAGTAGGGGCACAGATACGCAGTATTTT.

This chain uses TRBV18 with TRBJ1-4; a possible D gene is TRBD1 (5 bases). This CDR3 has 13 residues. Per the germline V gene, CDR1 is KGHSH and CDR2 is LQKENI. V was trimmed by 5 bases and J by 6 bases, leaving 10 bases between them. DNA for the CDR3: TGTGCCAGCTCAAGTGGGGGAGATGAAAAACTGTTTTTT. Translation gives CASSSGGDEKLFF.